The rows below give T cell receptor beta chains drawn from one sample of a study of T cells after yellow fever vaccination. MiXCR, applied by TCRdb to the 5' RACE reads, yields one record per CDR3 protein. This sample carries over 150,000 distinct CDR3 sequences, 6.2% of them seen once, and the ten largest clones take 2.9%. This sample comprised CD4+ T cells sorted from PBMCs, obtained on the day of the first yellow fever vaccination. All receptors derive from a man aged 18 to 30 who received the YFV17D yellow fever vaccine. Each CDR3 is given with its conserved first and last residue. Fields, in order: CDR3 length, J gene, D gene, V gene, clone size, CDR3 protein, CDR3 DNA. The D gene is left open where the match is weak. Expanded clones get a size class; other rows say once, few or many, or leave the size out.

>17|TRBJ2-1|TRBD2|TRBV7-2|many
CASSLVGPAGGNNEQFF
TGTGCCAGCAGCTTAGTCGGTCCAGCGGGGGGAAACAATGAGCAGTTCTTC
>15|TRBJ2-1|TRBD2|TRBV5-1|.
CASSLGGGLDNEQFF
TGCGCCAGCAGCTTGGGGGGGGGTTTGGACAATGAGCAGTTCTTC
>14|TRBJ2-7|.|TRBV7-2|many
CASSFSGSSYEQYF
TGTGCCAGCAGCTTCTCGGGGAGCTCCTACGAGCAGTACTTC
>14|TRBJ2-7|.|TRBV12-3/TRBV12-4|.
CASSLSRVSYEQYF
TGTGCCAGCAGTTTATCCCGGGTATCCTACGAGCAGTACTTC
>14|TRBJ2-3|.|TRBV5-1|many
CASSLSRALDTQYF
TGCGCCAGCAGCTTGAGCAGGGCCTTGGATACGCAGTATTTT
>17|TRBJ2-6|TRBD1|TRBV6-1|.
CASIPGQGTSGANVLTF
TGTGCCAGCATCCCGGGACAGGGAACTTCTGGGGCCAACGTCCTGACTTTC
>11|TRBJ1-1|.|TRBV29-1|many
CSVDTYTEAFF
TGCAGCGTCGACACTTACACTGAAGCTTTCTTT
>17|TRBJ2-5|.|TRBV7-9|.
CASSLDVRTDDQETQYF
TGTGCCAGCAGCTTAGATGTGAGAACGGACGACCAAGAGACCCAGTACTTC
>16|TRBJ2-1|TRBD2|TRBV12-3/TRBV12-4|many
CASSIAILAGYNEQFF
TGTGCCAGCTCCATAGCTATCCTAGCGGGGTACAATGAGCAGTTCTTC
>14|TRBJ2-2|.|TRBV7-2|few
CASSLLRSAGELFF
TGTGCCAGCAGCTTACTGCGATCTGCCGGGGAGCTGTTTTTT
>14|TRBJ2-2|.|TRBV5-1|many
CASSLRRGDGELFF
TGCGCCAGCAGCTTGCGGCGGGGTGACGGGGAGCTGTTTTTT
>13|TRBJ1-2|.|TRBV15|many
CATSRESLAGYTF
TGTGCCACCAGCAGGGAGAGCTTGGCAGGCTACACCTTC
>11|TRBJ2-2|.|TRBV5-6|many
CASTRIGELFF
TGTGCCAGCACCCGAATCGGGGAGCTGTTTTTT
>14|TRBJ2-7|TRBD2|TRBV5-1|many
CASSFAGGGDEQYF
TGCGCCAGCAGCTTCGCGGGGGGAGGAGACGAGCAGTACTTC
>15|TRBJ1-2|.|TRBV3-1|.
CASSQGPGGNYGYTF
TGTGCCAGCAGCCAGGGTCCTGGGGGGAACTATGGCTACACCTTC
>15|TRBJ2-3|TRBD2|TRBV5-4|few
CASSLTSGGWDTQYF
TGTGCCAGCAGCTTGACTAGCGGGGGTTGGGATACGCAGTATTTT
>13|TRBJ1-2|.|TRBV6-5|.
CASSYLRSNGYTF
TGTGCCAGCAGTTACTTAAGGTCCAATGGCTACACCTTC
>15|TRBJ2-3|.|TRBV19|.
CASSFITGTPEEQYF
TGTGCCAGTAGTTTCATAACCGGGACCCCTGAGGAGCAGTATTTT
>17|TRBJ2-7|TRBD2|TRBV5-4|few
CASSLDGLAAPSYEQYF
TGTGCCAGCAGCTTGGACGGACTAGCGGCCCCTTCCTACGAGCAGTACTTC
>15|TRBJ2-1|TRBD2|TRBV7-7|few
CASSFGTSAYNEQFF
TGTGCCAGCAGCTTTGGGACTAGCGCCTACAATGAGCAGTTCTTC
>16|TRBJ2-6|.|TRBV14|.
CASSRYRASGANVLTF
TGTGCCAGCAGCCGATACAGGGCGTCTGGGGCCAACGTCCTGACTTTC
>14|TRBJ2-2|.|TRBV7-6|many
CASSLIAATGELFF
TGTGCCAGCAGCTTAATAGCGGCTACCGGGGAGCTGTTTTTT
>15|TRBJ2-2|.|TRBV7-9|few
CASSFQAANTGELFF
TGTGCCAGCAGCTTTCAGGCCGCGAACACCGGGGAGCTGTTTTTT
>15|TRBJ2-1|TRBD2|TRBV12-3/TRBV12-4|few
CASTVSLAGPDEQFF
TGTGCCAGCACCGTGAGTCTAGCGGGCCCGGATGAGCAGTTCTTC
>16|TRBJ2-5|.|TRBV9|many
CASSVGVGGSQETQYF
TGTGCCAGCAGCGTAGGCGTAGGAGGGAGTCAAGAGACCCAGTACTTC
>16|TRBJ1-5|.|TRBV2|few
CASSEQGPGLNQPQHF
TGTGCCAGCAGTGAACAGGGGCCAGGGTTAAATCAGCCCCAGCATTTT
>14|TRBJ1-6|.|TRBV2|many
CASSGPAENSPLHF
TGTGCCAGCAGTGGTCCGGCCGAGAATTCACCCCTCCACTTT
>12|TRBJ1-1|TRBD1|TRBV12-5|few
CASGLGQGAAFF
TGTGCTAGTGGTTTGGGACAGGGGGCAGCTTTCTTT
>15|TRBJ2-5|.|TRBV7-2|few
CASSLAGGYQETQYF
TGTGCCAGCAGCTTAGCTGGGGGGTACCAAGAGACCCAGTACTTC
>15|TRBJ1-2|.|TRBV6-1|.
CASSRGFRLDYGYTF
TGTGCCAGCAGCCGTGGGTTCAGGCTTGACTATGGCTACACCTTC
>13|TRBJ2-5|TRBD1|TRBV20-1|.
CSASQGAQETQYF
TGCAGTGCTAGCCAGGGGGCCCAAGAGACCCAGTACTTC
>12|TRBJ2-1|.|TRBV28|.
CASNGGLNEQFF
TGTGCCAGCAATGGGGGGCTGAATGAGCAGTTCTTC
>15|TRBJ1-5|TRBD1|TRBV12-3/TRBV12-4|many
CASSSQGAGNQPQHF
TGTGCCAGCAGTTCACAGGGGGCCGGCAATCAGCCCCAGCATTTT
>14|TRBJ1-2|.|TRBV4-3|many
CASSQGRGSYGYTF
TGCGCCAGCAGCCAAGGGAGGGGTTCCTATGGCTACACCTTC
>14|TRBJ2-5|TRBD1|TRBV5-1|few
CASTYRDRQETQYF
TGCGCCAGCACCTACCGGGACAGGCAAGAGACCCAGTACTTC
>14|TRBJ1-1|.|TRBV20-1|.
CSAPGPLGDTEAFF
TGCAGTGCCCCGGGACCTCTAGGGGACACTGAAGCTTTCTTT
>13|TRBJ2-1|.|TRBV29-1|many
CSVEKQGIGEEFF
TGCAGCGTTGAAAAACAGGGGATAGGGGAGGAGTTCTTC
>15|TRBJ2-5|.|TRBV11-2|many
CASSPTGSRWETQYF
TGTGCCAGCAGCCCGACAGGCTCCCGCTGGGAGACCCAGTACTTC
>13|TRBJ2-5|.|TRBV9|.
CASSVGLQETQYF
TGTGCCAGCAGCGTAGGGTTGCAAGAGACCCAGTACTTC
>16|TRBJ2-5|.|TRBV7-2|many
CASRRMGPTRRETQYF
TGTGCCAGCCGAAGAATGGGCCCCACCAGACGAGAGACCCAGTACTTC
>14|TRBJ1-6|TRBD1|TRBV10-3|few
CAISGDRLNSPLHF
TGTGCCATCAGTGGGGACAGGTTGAATTCACCCCTCCACTTT